Below, 16 T cell receptor beta chains from the same sample are listed, as sequenced in a study of beta chain features in type 1 diabetes. Since all of the isolated RNA was reverse transcribed, expressed TCRB transcripts were what got sequenced. The data were produced by immunoSEQ multiplex PCR, yet TCRdb's version contains in-frame clones alone and is incomplete. The repertoire holds about 360,000 clones, 10% to 15% seen once, with about 0.017% in the top ten. What was sequenced was naive CD4+ T cells from blood. These receptors all stem from a man younger than 35 in good health.

J is TRBJ2-7 and V is TRBV14; 8 nucleotides match TRBD2. Losses at the gene ends were 4 bases for V and 1 base for J; bases not matched to a gene: 18. The CDR3 sequence is 19 residues long. Germline lookup yields CDR1 SGHDN and CDR2 FVKESK. The CDR3 region has the DNA TGTGCCAGCAGCCCCTTCCCCCGGGGCAGCGGGGGAGATTCCTACGAGCAGTACTTC. It yields the protein CASSPFPRGSGGDSYEQYF. The full variable domain, rest sourced from reference TRBV14 and TRBJ2-7, is EAGVTQFPSHSVIEKGQTVTLRCDPISGHDNLYWYRRVMGKEIKFLLHFVKESKQDESGMPNNRFLAERTGGTYSTLKVQPAELEDSGVYFCASSPFPRGSGGDSYEQYFGPGTRLTVT.

The sample holds a few counts of this clone. The gene calls are TRBV9 and TRBJ2-5; TRBD1 aligns across 10 bases. CDR3 length equals 14 residues. V was clipped by 2 bases and J by 5 bases; unmatched bases: 3. The germline V gene has CDR1 SGDLS and CDR2 YYNGEE. The CDR3: CASSVGQGRETQYF. CDR3 coding DNA: TGTGCCAGCAGCGTGGGACAGGGGAGGGAGACCCAGTACTTC.

This clone was detected only a few times. The chain recombines TRBV2 with TRBJ2-1; D is perhaps TRBD2 (6 bases). The V end was cut by 7 bases, the J end by 5 bases, with 15 bases between. Per germline, CDR1 SNHLY and CDR2 FYNNEI. This CDR3 is built from 14 residues. CDR3 bases: TGTGCCAGCATTGGACTCCGCGGGAACAATGAGCAGTTCTTC. Translation gives CASIGLRGNNEQFF.

The V gene is TRBV2, the J gene TRBJ1-1; no definite D call. This CDR3 is 15 amino acids long. Looked up from germline, CDR1 is SNHLY and CDR2 is FYNNEI. With 1 base removed from V and 1 base from J, the gap between germline ends came to 10 bases. CDR3 nucleotide sequence: TGTGCCAGCAGTGAAGAGTGGGCAACGAACACTGAAGCTTTCTTT. It is translated as CASSEEWATNTEAFF. Together with reference TRBV2 and TRBJ1-1, the CDR3 gives the full variable domain: EPEVTQTPSHQVTQMGQEVILRCVPISNHLYFYWYRQILGQKVEFLVSFYNNEISEKSEIFDDQFSVERPDGSNFTLKIRSTKLEDSAMYFCASSEEWATNTEAFFGQGTRLTVV.

V is TRBV9 and J is TRBJ1-5; the D gene is possibly TRBD1 (5 bases). This CDR3 comprises 14 residues. Trimming stripped 3 bases from V and 0 bases from J, with 7 bases between. Per the germline V gene, CDR1 is SGDLS and CDR2 is YYNGEE. CDR3 nucleotides: TGTGCCAGCAGCGCGACAGTTAGCAATCAGCCCCAGCATTTT. Residues: CASSATVSNQPQHF.

This chain connects TRBV6-5 to TRBJ2-7; 7 bases agree with TRBD1. CDR1 and CDR2 (germline): MNHEY, SVGAGI. The CDR3 is made up of 14 amino acids. The ends lost 4 bases at V and 3 bases at J; junction bases unmatched: 6. The CDR3 nucleotides are TGTGCCAGCAGTTCCCGGGACAGTTTCTACGAGCAGTACTTC. Amino acid sequence: CASSSRDSFYEQYF.

The chain carries TRBV28 and TRBJ1-2; 7 bases map to TRBD1. Germline CDR1 reads MDHEN; CDR2 reads SYDVKM. V lost 3 bases, J lost 8 bases, and 9 bases stayed unmatched. The CDR3 consists of 14 residues. The CDR3 DNA follows: TGTGCCAGCAGTTTCCTAAGACAGGGTAGAGGCTACACCTTC. It yields the protein CASSFLRQGRGYTF.

The chain couples TRBV19 to TRBJ1-6; tentatively, D is TRBD1 (5 bases). Trimming stripped 7 bases from V and 5 bases from J, with 12 bases between. Germline CDR1 is LNHDA and CDR2 is SQIVND (reference sequence). The CDR3 has 14 amino acids. The CDR3 coding sequence is TGTGCCAGTACCCCGGGGGATAATAATTCACCCCTCCACTTT. This gives the protein CASTPGDNNSPLHF.

The CDR3 is CASRKQGMNTEAFF. DNA of the CDR3: TGTGCCAGCAGGAAGCAGGGGATGAACACTGAAGCTTTCTTT. The gene calls are TRBV25-1 and TRBJ1-1, with D maybe TRBD1 (6 bases). V lost 6 bases and J lost 0, with 11 bases in between. The CDR3 totals 14 residues. Germline V lookup: CDR1 MGHDK, CDR2 SYGVNS.

The chain couples TRBV28 to TRBJ2-7; TRBD1 agrees at 9 bases. The junction had 4 bases not matched to a gene; V was cut back by 5 bases and J by 5 bases. Germline loops: CDR1 MDHEN, CDR2 SYDVKM. This CDR3 is built from 13 residues. This CDR3 reads CASSTGTGHEQYF. DNA of the CDR3: TGTGCCAGCAGTACCGGGACAGGGCACGAGCAGTACTTC.

V is TRBV11-3 and J is TRBJ2-1; D gene uncertain. Germline-derived CDR1 and CDR2 are SGHNT and YENEEA. CDR3 length equals 12 residues. Deletions cut 4 bases from V and 4 bases from J, with 5 bases between. This CDR3 reads CASSSRYNEQFF. DNA for the CDR3: TGTGCCAGCAGCTCTAGGTACAATGAGCAGTTCTTC.

The rearrangement links TRBV7-9 to TRBJ2-7; D ambiguous. This CDR3 has 14 amino acids. CDR1 is SEHNR and CDR2 is FQNEAQ in the germline V gene (reference sequence). With 1 base removed from V and 3 bases from J, the gap between germline ends came to 10 bases. CDR3 coding DNA: TGTGCCAGCAGCTTAGGCCAGGCCCTCTACGAGCAGTACTTC. This sequence encodes CASSLGQALYEQYF.

V and J are TRBV27 and TRBJ2-1, with 7 bases fitting TRBD1. The CDR3 has 14 residues. Germline-derived CDR1 and CDR2 are MNHEY and SMNVEV (reference sequence). V shed 8 bases, J shed 9 bases, and the junction held 13 bases outside the gene matches. The CDR3: CASGPLTGAFEQFF. The CDR3 coding sequence is TGTGCCAGCGGGCCGCTCACAGGGGCGTTTGAGCAGTTCTTC.

This clone was detected only a few times. The chain is built from TRBV7-2 and TRBJ2-4; possible D gene TRBD2, 5 bases. V lost 6 bases and J 2 bases, leaving 11 bases between the germline ends. The CDR3 contains 14 residues. Germline V CDR1 and CDR2: SGHTA, FQGNSA. Written as DNA, the CDR3 is TGTGCCAGCAGGGGCCCCGGGACCAAAAACATTCAGTACTTC. Translation gives CASRGPGTKNIQYF.

This chain links TRBV5-1 with TRBJ2-7; tentatively, D is TRBD1 (6 bases). V lost 0 bases, J lost 3 bases, and 10 bases lay in between. CDR1 and CDR2 from the germline V gene are SGHRS and YFSETQ. This CDR3 spans 14 amino acids. The CDR3 loop is CASSLVGQSYEQYF. DNA of the CDR3: TGCGCCAGCAGCTTGGTAGGACAGAGCTACGAGCAGTACTTC.

This rearrangement joins TRBV7-2 to TRBJ1-3, with TRBD1 identical over 8 bases. The CDR3 consists of 15 residues. Germline V lookup: CDR1 SGHTA, CDR2 FQGNSA. Unmatched junction bases numbered 9, after V lost 3 bases and J lost 8 bases. The CDR3 loop is CASSFSRTGRDTIYF. As DNA, the CDR3 is TGTGCCAGCAGCTTCAGTCGGACAGGGAGGGACACCATATATTTT.